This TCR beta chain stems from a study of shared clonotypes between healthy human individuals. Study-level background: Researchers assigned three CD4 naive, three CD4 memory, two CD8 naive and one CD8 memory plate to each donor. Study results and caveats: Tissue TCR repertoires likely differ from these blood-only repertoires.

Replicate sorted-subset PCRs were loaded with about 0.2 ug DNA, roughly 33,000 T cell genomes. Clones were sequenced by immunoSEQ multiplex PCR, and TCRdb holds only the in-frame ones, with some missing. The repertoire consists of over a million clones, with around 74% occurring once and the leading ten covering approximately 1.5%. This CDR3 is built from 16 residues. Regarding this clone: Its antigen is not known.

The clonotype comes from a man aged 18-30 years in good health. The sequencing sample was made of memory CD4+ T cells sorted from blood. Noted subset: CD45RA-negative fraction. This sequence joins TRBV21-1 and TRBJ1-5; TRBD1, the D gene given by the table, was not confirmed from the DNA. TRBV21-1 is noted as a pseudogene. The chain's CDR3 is CASSKGGQGNGQPQHF. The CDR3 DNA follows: TGTGCCAGCAGCAAAGGGGGACAGGGGAACGGGCAGCCCCAGCATTTT.